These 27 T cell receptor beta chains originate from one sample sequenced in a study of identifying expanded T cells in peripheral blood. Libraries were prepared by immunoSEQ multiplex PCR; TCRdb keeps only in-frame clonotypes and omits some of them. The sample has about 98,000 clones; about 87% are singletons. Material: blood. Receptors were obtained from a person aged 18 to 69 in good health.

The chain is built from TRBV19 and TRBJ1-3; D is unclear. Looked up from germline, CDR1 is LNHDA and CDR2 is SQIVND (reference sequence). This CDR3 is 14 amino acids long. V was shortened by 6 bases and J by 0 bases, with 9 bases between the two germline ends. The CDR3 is CASRDLSSGNTIYF. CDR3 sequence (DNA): TGTGCCAGTAGGGACTTGAGCTCTGGAAACACCATATATTTT.

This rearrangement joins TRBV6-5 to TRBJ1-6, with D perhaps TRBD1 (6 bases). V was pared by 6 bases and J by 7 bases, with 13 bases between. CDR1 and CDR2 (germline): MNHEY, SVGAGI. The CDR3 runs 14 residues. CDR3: CASSSTGPNSPLHF. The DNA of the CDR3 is TGTGCCAGCAGCTCGACAGGCCCCAATTCACCCCTCCACTTT.

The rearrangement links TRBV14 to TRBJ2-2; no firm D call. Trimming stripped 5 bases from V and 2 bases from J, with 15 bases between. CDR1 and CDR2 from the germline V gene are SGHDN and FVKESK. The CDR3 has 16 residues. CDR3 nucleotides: TGTGCCAGCAGCTCGTACGTCCTCGGCAACACCGGGGAGCTGTTTTTT. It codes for CASSSYVLGNTGELFF.

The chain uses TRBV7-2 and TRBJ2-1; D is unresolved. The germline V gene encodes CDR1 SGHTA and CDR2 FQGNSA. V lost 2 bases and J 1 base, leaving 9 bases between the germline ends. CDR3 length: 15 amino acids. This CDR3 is CASSLSQGSYNEQFF. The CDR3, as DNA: TGTGCCAGCAGCTTATCCCAAGGGTCCTACAATGAGCAGTTCTTC.

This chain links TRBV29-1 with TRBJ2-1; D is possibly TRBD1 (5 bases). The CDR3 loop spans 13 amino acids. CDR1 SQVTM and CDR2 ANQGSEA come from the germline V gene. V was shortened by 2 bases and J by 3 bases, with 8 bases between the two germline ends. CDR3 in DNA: TGCAGCGTTGAATCGACAGTCTACAATGAGCAGTTCTTC. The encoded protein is CSVESTVYNEQFF.

For the CDR3, the DNA is TGTGCCAGCAAAAGGAGGGGGATAGATGAAAAACTGTTTTTT. Translation gives CASKRRGIDEKLFF. The chain carries TRBV7-8 and TRBJ1-4; a weak D match, TRBD1 (6 bases). Deletions cut 7 bases from V and 6 bases from J, with 15 bases between. CDR1 and CDR2 from the germline V gene are SGHVS and FQNEAQ. The CDR3 is made up of 14 amino acids.

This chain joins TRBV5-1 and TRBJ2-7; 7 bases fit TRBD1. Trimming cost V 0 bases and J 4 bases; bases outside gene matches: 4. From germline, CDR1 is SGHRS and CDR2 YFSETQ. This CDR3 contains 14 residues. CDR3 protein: CASSLEGRGYEQYF. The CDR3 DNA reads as TGCGCCAGCAGCTTGGAGGGCAGGGGGTACGAGCAGTACTTC.

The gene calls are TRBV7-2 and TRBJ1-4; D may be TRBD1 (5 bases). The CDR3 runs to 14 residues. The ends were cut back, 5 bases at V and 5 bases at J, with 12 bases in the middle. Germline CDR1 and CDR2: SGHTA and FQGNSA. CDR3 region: CASSPGRGNEKLFF. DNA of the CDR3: TGTGCCAGCAGCCCCGGAAGGGGAAATGAAAAACTGTTTTTT. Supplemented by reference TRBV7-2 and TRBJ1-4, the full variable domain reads GAGVSQSPSNKVTEKGKDVELRCDPISGHTALYWYRQSLGQGLEFLIYFQGNSAPDKSGLPSDRFSAERTGGSVSTLTIQRTQQEDSAVYLCASSPGRGNEKLFFGSGTQLSVL.

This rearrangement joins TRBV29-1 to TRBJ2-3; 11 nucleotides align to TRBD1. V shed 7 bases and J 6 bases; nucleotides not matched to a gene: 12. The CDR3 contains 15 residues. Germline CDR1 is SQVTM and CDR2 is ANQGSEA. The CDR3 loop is CSAYGGQGEGDTQYF. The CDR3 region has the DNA TGCAGCGCCTATGGGGGACAGGGGGAAGGGGATACGCAGTATTTT.

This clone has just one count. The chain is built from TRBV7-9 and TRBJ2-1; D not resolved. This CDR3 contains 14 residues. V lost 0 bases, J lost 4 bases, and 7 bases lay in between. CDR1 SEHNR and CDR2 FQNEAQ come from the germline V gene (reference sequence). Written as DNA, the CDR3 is TGTGCCAGCAGCTTAGCGAGTGGTTACAATGAGCAGTTCTTC. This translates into CASSLASGYNEQFF. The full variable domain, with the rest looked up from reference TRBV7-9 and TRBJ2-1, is DTGVSQNPRHKITKRGQNVTFRCDPISEHNRLYWYRQTLGQGPEFLTYFQNEAQLEKSRLLSDRFSAERPKGSFSTLEIQRTEQGDSAMYLCASSLASGYNEQFFGPGTRLTVL.

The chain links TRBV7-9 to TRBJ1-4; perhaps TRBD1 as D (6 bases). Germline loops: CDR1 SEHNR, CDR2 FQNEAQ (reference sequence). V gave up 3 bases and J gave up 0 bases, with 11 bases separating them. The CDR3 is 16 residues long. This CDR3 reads CASSFGQTATNEKLFF. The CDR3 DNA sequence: TGTGCCAGCAGCTTCGGACAGACCGCAACTAATGAAAAACTGTTTTTT.

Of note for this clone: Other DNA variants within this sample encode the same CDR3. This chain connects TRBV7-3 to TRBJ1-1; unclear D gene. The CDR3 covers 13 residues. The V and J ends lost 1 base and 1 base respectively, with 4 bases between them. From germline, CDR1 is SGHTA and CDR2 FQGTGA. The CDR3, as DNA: TGTGCCAGCAGCTTAAGGCGGAACACTGAAGCTTTCTTT. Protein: CASSLRRNTEAFF.

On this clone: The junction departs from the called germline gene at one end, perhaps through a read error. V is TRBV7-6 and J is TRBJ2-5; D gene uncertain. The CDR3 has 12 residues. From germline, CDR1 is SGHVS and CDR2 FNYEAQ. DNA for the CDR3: TGTGCCAGCAGCTCCTACCATGAGACCCAGTACTTC. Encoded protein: CASSSYHETQYF. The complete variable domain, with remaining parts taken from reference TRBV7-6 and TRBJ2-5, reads GAGVSQSPRYKVTKRGQDVALRCDPISGHVSLYWYRQALGQGPEFLTYFNYEAQQDKSGLPNDRFSAERPEGSISTLTIQRTEQRDSAMYRCASSSYHETQYFGPGTRLLVL.

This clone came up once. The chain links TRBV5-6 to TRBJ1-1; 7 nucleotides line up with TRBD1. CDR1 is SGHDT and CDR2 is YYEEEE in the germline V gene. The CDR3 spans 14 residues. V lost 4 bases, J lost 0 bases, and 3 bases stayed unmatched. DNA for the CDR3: TGTGCCAGCAGCCCGGACAGGATGAACACTGAAGCTTTCTTT. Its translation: CASSPDRMNTEAFF.

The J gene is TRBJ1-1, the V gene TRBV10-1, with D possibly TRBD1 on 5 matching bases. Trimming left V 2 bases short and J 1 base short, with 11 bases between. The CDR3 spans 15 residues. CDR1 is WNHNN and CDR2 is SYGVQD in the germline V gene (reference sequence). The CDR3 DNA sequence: TGCGCCAGCAGTGAGACTAGGGGCAGGAACACTGAAGCTTTCTTT. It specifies CASSETRGRNTEAFF.

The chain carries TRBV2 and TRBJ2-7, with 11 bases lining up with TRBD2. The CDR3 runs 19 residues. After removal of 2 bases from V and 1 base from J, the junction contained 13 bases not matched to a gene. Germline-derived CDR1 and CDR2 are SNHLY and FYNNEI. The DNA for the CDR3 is TGTGCCAGCAGTGAAACGGGTCTAGCGGGAGGACCACGTTCCTACGAGCAGTACTTC. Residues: CASSETGLAGGPRSYEQYF.

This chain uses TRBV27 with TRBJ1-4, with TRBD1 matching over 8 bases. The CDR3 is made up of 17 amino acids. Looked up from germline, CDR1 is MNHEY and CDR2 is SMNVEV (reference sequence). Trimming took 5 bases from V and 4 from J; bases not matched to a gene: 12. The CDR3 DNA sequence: TGTGCCAGCAGTCTAAGGATTCAGGGGGCCTTTAATGAAAAACTGTTTTTT. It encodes CASSLRIQGAFNEKLFF.

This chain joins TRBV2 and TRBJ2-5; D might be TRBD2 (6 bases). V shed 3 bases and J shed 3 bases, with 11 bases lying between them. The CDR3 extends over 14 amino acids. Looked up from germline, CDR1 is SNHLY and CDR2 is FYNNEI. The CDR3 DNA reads TGTGCCAGCAGTGAGGGGAGGTTCGAAGAGACCCAGTACTTC. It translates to CASSEGRFEETQYF.

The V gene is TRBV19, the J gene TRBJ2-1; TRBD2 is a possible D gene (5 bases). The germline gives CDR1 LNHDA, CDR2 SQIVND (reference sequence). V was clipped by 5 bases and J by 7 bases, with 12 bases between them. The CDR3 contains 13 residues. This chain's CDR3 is CASSASRLNEQFF. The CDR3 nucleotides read TGTGCCAGTAGTGCGAGTCGACTAAATGAGCAGTTCTTC.

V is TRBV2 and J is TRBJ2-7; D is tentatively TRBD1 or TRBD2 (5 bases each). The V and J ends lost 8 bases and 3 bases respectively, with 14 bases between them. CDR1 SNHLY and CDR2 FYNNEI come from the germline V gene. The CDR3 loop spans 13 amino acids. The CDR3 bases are TGTGCCAGCGGCCTAGCCAGGGACTACGAGCAGTACTTC. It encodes CASGLARDYEQYF.

The CDR3 bases are TGTGCCAGCAGCTTGGTTGGGGGGCTAAGTACTGAAGCTTTCTTT. Translating it yields CASSLVGGLSTEAFF. The rearrangement uses TRBV5-6 and TRBJ1-1; TRBD1 is a possible D gene (6 bases). The CDR3 is 15 residues long. Germline V gives CDR1 SGHDT, CDR2 YYEEEE. Trimming left V 0 bases short and J 5 bases short, with 14 bases between.

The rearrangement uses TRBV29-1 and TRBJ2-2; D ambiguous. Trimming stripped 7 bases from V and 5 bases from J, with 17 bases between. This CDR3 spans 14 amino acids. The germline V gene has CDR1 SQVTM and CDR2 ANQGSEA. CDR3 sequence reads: CSASPGSVTGELFF. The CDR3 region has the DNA TGCAGCGCAAGCCCTGGTAGTGTAACCGGGGAGCTGTTTTTT.

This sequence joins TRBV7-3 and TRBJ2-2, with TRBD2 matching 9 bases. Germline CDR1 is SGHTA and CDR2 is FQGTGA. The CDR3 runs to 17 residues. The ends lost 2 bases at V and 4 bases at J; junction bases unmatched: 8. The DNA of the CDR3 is TGTGCCAGCAGCTTATCCCCGGCGGGGGGGAGCACCGGGGAGCTGTTTTTT. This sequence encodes CASSLSPAGGSTGELFF.

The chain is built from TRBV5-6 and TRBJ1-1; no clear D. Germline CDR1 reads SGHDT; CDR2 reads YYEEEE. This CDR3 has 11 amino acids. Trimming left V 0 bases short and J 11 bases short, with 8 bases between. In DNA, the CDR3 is TGTGCCAGCAGCTTGGCCCTTGAGGCTTTCTTT. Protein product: CASSLALEAFF.

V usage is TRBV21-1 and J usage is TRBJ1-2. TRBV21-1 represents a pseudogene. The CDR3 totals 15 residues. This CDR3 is CASSKAGGKAYGYTF. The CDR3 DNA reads TGTGCCAGCAGCAAAGCGGGAGGGAAGGCCTATGGCTACACCTTC.

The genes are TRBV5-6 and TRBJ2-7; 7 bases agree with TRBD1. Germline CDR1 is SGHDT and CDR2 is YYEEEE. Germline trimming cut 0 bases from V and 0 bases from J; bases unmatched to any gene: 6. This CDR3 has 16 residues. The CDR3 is CASSLGPQGDSYEQYF. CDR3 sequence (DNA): TGTGCCAGCAGCTTGGGGCCCCAGGGGGACTCCTACGAGCAGTACTTC.

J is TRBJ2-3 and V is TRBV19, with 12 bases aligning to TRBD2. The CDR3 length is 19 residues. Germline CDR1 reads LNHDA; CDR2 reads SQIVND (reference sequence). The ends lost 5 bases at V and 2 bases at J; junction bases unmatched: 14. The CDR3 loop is CASSLLAGGRTGNTDTQYF. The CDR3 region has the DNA TGTGCCAGTAGTCTGCTAGCGGGAGGGAGGACCGGAAACACAGATACGCAGTATTTT.